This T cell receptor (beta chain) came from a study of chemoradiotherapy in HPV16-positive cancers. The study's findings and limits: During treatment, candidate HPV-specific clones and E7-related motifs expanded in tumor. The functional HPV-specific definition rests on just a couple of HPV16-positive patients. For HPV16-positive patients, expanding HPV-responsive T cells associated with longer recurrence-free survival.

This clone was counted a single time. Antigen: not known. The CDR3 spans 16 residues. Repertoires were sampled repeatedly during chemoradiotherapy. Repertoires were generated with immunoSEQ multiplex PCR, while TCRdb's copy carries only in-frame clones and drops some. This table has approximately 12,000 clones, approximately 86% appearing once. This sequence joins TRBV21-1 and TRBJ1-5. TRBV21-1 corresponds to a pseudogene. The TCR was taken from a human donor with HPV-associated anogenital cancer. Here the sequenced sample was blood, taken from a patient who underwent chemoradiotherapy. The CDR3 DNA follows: TGTGCCAGCAGCGCCATAGACGGGCTGCAGGATCAGCCCCAGCATTTT. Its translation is CASSAIDGLQDQPQHF.